The clone carrying this T cell receptor beta chain was seen many times. This specimen belongs to a study of blood T cells in healthy people across ages. Primed by a sample-barcoded 5' primer and a J-beta primer mix, a second PCR proceeded for about 7 to 11 cycles. TCRdb reprocessed the 5' RACE reads via MiXCR and lists one record per CDR3 protein. The table shows around 1.5 million distinct CDR3 sequences, with about 31% occurring only once. V lost 5 bases, J lost 4 bases, and 12 bases lay in between. The CDR3 is 13 amino acids. The clonotype originates from a woman aged 25 to 39 in good health. The sequenced sample was blood. J is TRBJ2-7 and V is TRBV12-3 or TRBV12-4, with unresolved D. Written as DNA, the CDR3 is TGTGCCAGCAGTCTGCAGGCGAATTACGAGCAGTACTTC. It encodes CASSLQANYEQYF.